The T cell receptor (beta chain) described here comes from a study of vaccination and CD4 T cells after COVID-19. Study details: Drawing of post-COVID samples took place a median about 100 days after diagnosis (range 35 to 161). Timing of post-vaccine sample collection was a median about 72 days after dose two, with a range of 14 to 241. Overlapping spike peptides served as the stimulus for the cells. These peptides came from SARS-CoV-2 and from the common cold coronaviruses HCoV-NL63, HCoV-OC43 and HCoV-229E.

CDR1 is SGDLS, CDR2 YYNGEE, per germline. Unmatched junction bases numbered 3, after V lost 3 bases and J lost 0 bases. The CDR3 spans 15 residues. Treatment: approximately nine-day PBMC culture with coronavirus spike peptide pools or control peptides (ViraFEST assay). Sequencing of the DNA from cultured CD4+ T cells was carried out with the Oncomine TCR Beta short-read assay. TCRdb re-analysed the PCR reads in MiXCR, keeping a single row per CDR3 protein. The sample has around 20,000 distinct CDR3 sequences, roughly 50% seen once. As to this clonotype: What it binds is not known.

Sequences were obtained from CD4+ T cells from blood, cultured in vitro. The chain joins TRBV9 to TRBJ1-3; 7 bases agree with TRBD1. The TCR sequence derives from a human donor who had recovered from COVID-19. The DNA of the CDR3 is TGTGCCAGCAGCGGCGGGACAGCCTCTGGAAACACCATATATTTT. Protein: CASSGGTASGNTIYF.